One T cell receptor beta chain is described in this entry. This clonotype occurred a few times. It has no known antigen specificity. No base quality values were provided; no much bigger clone lies one nucleotide off. The data derive from a study of T-cell memory formation after mild COVID-19 (dated by TCRdb to the early 2020s). With regard to the full study: TCR sequence clusters from the two donors were largely donor specific. Two young, previously healthy adult volunteers, one female and one male, were included in the cohort. In a couple of donors, T-cell clones that expanded and contracted after mild COVID-19 were followed by sequencing TCRalpha and TCRbeta repertoires longitudinally. What the research found in general, with its limitations: SARS-CoV-2 specificity of the second-wave clones peaking on day 37 was not confirmed. Some responding clones were detected in pre-infection memory, suggesting pre-existing cross-reactive memory T cells joined the SARS-CoV-2 response. Only two mild cases were covered in the study, and larger cohorts including severe cases with pre-infection samples were considered necessary. Contracting CD4+ clones turned up mainly in the CM and EM memory subsets, whereas EMRA was where CD8+ clones were enriched. From day 15 to 85, contracting clones showed balanced CD4/CD8 phenotypes, whereas a second wave of clones that expanded from day 15 to 37 leaned towards CD4+.

The germline V gene supplies CDR1 LGHNA and CDR2 YSLEER. V is trimmed back by 3 bases and J by 0 bases, and the junction contains 5 bases that no gene match accounts for. The CDR3 measures 16 amino acids from cysteine to phenylalanine. Here the CDR3 DNA is all that survives: 48 bases in frame from base 1. Ficoll-Paque density gradient centrifugation was used to isolate PBMCs. Instrument used: Illumina NovaSeq 6000. cDNA libraries for TCRalpha and TCRbeta were prepared by 5'RACE using constant-segment primers, with sample barcodes and unique molecular identifiers added. Trizol reagent was used to extract RNA from every sample. Amplification of the libraries took two PCR steps, and the second step added a second sample barcode plus Illumina TruSeq adapters. Libraries were sequenced on an Illumina NovaSeq with 2 x 150 bp paired-end reads. The original pipeline was this. Reads were demultiplexed and collapsed into UMI-guided consensus sequences with migec v1.2.7. Using mixcr v2.1.11, UMI consensuses were aligned to TRA and TRB V and J templates and then assembled into clonotypes. Expanded or contracted clonotypes were those called significant by both edgeR and NoisET, with noise models trained on biological replicates. For edgeR calls, the cutoffs were a false discovery rate-adjusted p below 0.01 and a log2 fold-change threshold of 1. PCA with hierarchical clustering of max-normalized trajectories of the 1000 most abundant clonotypes was used as exploratory dynamics analysis. Each responding clone was given a CD4 or CD8 phenotype based on the CD4+ and CD8+ repertoires, which had been sequenced separately. The raw public data were reprocessed by TCRdb itself: fastp quality trimming at Q25, MiXCR clonotype calling, in-frame beta chains only. Each CDR3 protein appears once, grouped with its most common genes and DNA. The V and J calls and clone size are TCRdb's, not the authors'. Present in this sample are roughly 300,000 distinct CDR3 sequences, 8% to 10% of which were seen just once. The ten largest clones take up about 20% of the sample.

Rearrangement joined TRBV4-3 to TRBJ1-3, and TRBD1 aligns with 7 junction nucleotides. Sequencing was carried out using PBMCs or a T cell subset sorted from them (not recorded which). The receptor's source is a man between 18 and 35 years old who had mild COVID-19 (a few samples of this study predate the infection). The sample titles of this study are shuffled in the database, so cell type and time point are left out; the donor was told from shared clones. This receptor carries the CDR3 CASSHGGTASGNTIYF. The nucleotide sequence reads TGCGCCAGCAGCCATGGGGGGACAGCCTCTGGAAACACCATATATTTT.